This T cell receptor (beta chain) was captured by sequencing in a study of T-cell reconstitution after alpha-beta-depleted transplantation in children. General study points: Day-60 TCRbeta diversity that was high in some patients was derived from surviving recipient T cells and thymic progenitors. Expanded clones from the graft, numbering several hundred, reportedly supplied alpha-beta T cells about two months after transplant. Diversity and T-cell counts at one year after transplant derived mostly from new T cells.

The TCRbeta library was prepared with unique molecular identifiers. MiXCR, applied by TCRdb to the PCR reads, yields one record per CDR3 protein. The table records about 200,000 distinct CDR3 sequences, 5.5% to 7% of them present only once. This clonotype was found many times. Its specificity is not known. The CDR3 sequence is 16 residues long. V lost 10 bases and J lost 4, with 23 bases in between. Germline-derived CDR1 and CDR2 are ENHRY and SYGVKD. The sequence derives from a boy aged 2-15 years with acute lymphoblastic leukemia, due to receive a stem cell transplant. The sequences come from PBMCs, collected before TCRalphabeta/CD19-depleted stem cell transplant. V gene TRBV10-3 combines with J gene TRBJ1-5; D is possibly TRBD1 (5 bases). CDR3 nucleotide sequence: TGTGCCAGCGCCAGGGAGCCCAACCTCGTAAATCAGCCCCAGCATTTT. Its translation is CASAREPNLVNQPQHF.